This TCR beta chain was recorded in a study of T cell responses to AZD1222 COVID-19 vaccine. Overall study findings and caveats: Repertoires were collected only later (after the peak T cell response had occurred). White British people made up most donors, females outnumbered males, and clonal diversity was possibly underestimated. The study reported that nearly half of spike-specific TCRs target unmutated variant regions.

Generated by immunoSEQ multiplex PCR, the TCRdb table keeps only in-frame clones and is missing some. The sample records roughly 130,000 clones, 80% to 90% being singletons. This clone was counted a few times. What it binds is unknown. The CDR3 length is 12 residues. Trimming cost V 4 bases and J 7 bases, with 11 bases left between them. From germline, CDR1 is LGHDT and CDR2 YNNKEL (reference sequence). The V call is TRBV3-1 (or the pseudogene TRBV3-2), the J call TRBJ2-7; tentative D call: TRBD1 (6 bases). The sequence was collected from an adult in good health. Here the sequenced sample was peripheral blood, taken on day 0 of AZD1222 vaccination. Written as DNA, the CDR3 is TGTGCCAGCAGCCTCAGAGGGGGAGAGCAGTACTTC. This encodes CASSLRGGEQYF.